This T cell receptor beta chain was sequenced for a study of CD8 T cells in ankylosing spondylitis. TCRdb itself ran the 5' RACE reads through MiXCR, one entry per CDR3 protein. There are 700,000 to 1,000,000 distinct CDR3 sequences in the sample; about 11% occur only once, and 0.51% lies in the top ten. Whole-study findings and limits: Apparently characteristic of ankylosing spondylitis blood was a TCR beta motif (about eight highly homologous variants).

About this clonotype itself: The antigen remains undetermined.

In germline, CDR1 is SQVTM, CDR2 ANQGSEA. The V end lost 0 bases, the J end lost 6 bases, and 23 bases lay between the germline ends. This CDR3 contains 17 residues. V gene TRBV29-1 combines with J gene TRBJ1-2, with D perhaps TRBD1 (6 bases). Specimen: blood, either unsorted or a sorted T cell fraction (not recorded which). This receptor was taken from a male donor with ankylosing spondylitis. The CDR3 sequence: CSVEDLGRGSFYNGYTF. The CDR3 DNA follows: TGCAGCGTTGAAGATCTGGGCAGGGGTTCTTTTTATAATGGCTACACCTTC.